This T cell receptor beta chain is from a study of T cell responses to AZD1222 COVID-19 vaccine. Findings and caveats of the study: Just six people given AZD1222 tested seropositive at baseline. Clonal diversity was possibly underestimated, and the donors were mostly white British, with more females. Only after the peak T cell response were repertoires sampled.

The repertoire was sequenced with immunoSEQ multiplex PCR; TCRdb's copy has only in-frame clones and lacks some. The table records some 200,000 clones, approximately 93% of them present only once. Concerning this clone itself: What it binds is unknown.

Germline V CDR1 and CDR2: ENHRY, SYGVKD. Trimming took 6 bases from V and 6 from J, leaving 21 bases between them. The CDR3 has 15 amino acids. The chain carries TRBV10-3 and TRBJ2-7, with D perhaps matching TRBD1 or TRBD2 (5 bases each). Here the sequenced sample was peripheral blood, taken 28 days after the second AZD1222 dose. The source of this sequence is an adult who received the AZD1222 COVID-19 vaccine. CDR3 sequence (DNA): TGTGCCATCAGCGCCCGTGGGACCGAATCATTCGAGCAGTACTTC. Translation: CAISARGTESFEQYF.